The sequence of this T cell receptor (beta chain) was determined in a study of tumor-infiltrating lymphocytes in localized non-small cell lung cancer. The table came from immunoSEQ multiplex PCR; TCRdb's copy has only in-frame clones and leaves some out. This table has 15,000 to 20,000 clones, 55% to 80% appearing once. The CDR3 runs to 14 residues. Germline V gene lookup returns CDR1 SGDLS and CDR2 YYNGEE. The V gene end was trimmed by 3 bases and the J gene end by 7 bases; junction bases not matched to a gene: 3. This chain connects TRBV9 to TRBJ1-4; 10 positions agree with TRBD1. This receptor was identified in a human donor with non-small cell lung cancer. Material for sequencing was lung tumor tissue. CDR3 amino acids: CASSAGTGAEKLFF. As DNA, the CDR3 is TGTGCCAGCAGCGCCGGGACAGGGGCTGAAAAACTGTTTTTT.